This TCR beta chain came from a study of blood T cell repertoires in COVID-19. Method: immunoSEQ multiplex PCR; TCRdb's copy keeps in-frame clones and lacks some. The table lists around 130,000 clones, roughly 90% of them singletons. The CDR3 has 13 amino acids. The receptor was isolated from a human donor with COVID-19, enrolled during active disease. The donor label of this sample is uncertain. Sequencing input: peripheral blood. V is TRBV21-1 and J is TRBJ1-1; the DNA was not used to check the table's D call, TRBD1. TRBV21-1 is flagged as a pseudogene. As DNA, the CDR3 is TGTGCCAGCAGCAAAGCGCACTCAGGGCAAGCTTTCTTT. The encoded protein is CASSKAHSGQAFF.